Sequencing of this TCR beta chain was carried out in a study of Graves' ophthalmopathy and Graves' hyperthyroidism. Overall study context: Peripheral blood collection took place at initial diagnosis, before any treatment.

CDR3 regions of TCR beta were amplified from RNA transcripts. Second-round multiplex PCR came after a first-round RT-PCR that employed HTBI primers. TCRdb analysed the multiplex PCR reads with MiXCR anew, one entry per CDR3 protein. The table lists around 600,000 distinct CDR3 sequences, roughly two fifths of them singletons, with 2.5% to 3.5% in the top ten. This clonotype was seen many times. Its antigen remains unknown. V was shortened by 0 bases and J by 6 bases, with 6 bases between the two germline ends. This CDR3 spans 12 amino acids. CDR1 and CDR2 (germline): SGDLS, YYNGEE. Ophthalmopathy-affected donors exhibited moderate-to-severe activity, CAS ≥3, NOSPECS ≥4, and duration under 3 months. The study's findings and limits: Blood also held most thyroid clonotypes expanded above 0.001 frequency. At about 70% sensitivity and 72.22% specificity, the model predicted progression of the ophthalmopathy.

This receptor was identified in an adult man with Graves' ophthalmopathy. This chain joins TRBV9 and TRBJ1-1, with D uncertain. The sequencing sample was made of peripheral blood. CDR3 in DNA: TGTGCCAGCAGCGTAGACGGCCCTGAAGCTTTCTTT. This translates into CASSVDGPEAFF.